This T cell receptor (beta chain) was sequenced for a study of T-cell reconstitution after alpha-beta-depleted transplantation in children. For TCRbeta, the library was prepared with unique molecular identifiers. Using its own MiXCR run on the PCR reads, TCRdb lists one record per CDR3 protein. Here the sample spans about 610,000 distinct CDR3 sequences, roughly 10% being singletons. V lost 0 bases to trimming and J lost 2 bases; unmatched junction nucleotides: 5. Germline lookup yields CDR1 SEHNR and CDR2 FQNEAQ (reference sequence). The CDR3 loop spans 16 amino acids. Source: PBMCs from the stem cell graft donor, taken from the stem cell graft. The chain links TRBV7-9 to TRBJ2-5, with TRBD2 matching 8 bases. This clonotype originated in a human donor who donated a stem cell graft to a child with acute myeloid leukemia. CDR3 bases: TGTGCCAGCAGCTTAGCTAGCGGGACGCGACAAGAGACCCAGTACTTC. This sequence encodes CASSLASGTRQETQYF.